The 27 T cell receptor beta chains given below trace back to one sample, sequenced in a study of CD8 T cells in ankylosing spondylitis. TCRdb fed the 5' RACE reads into MiXCR, producing one record per CDR3 protein. The sample records 150,000 to 250,000 distinct CDR3 sequences, over 10% being singletons. The source material was blood, either unsorted or a sorted T cell fraction (not recorded which). These receptor sequences come from a male donor with ankylosing spondylitis or in good health (not recorded which).

This clonotype was detected only a few times. The chain couples TRBV4-1 to TRBJ2-2, with D tentatively TRBD1 (6 bases). CDR3 length: 15 amino acids. CDR1 and CDR2 from the germline V gene are MGHRA and YSYEKL. Between the trimmed V and J ends, which lost 2 bases and 4 bases, there was a span of 11 bases. CDR3 region: CASSQQGRSTGELFF. Here the CDR3 DNA reads TGCGCCAGCAGCCAACAGGGGCGTAGCACCGGGGAGCTGTTTTTT.

The V and J genes are TRBV6-1 and TRBJ1-1; D gene uncertain. Looked up from germline, CDR1 is MNHNS and CDR2 is SASEGT. This CDR3 is 12 amino acids long. Trimming removed 3 bases from V and 5 bases from J, with 7 bases in between. The CDR3 bases are TGTGCCAGCAGTGAGGGTAGGACTGAAGCTTTCTTT. It specifies CASSEGRTEAFF.

This chain uses TRBV11-2 with TRBJ2-4, with D hard to call. Per germline, CDR1 SGHAT and CDR2 FQNNGV. The CDR3 runs 16 residues. The V end was cut by 3 bases, the J end by 0 bases, with 12 bases between. CDR3 sequence (DNA): TGTGCCAGCAGCTTTCATATCGAGTTAGCCAAAAACATTCAGTACTTC. Translation: CASSFHIELAKNIQYF. Supplemented by reference TRBV11-2 and TRBJ2-4, the full variable domain reads EAGVAQSPRYKIIEKRQSVAFWCNPISGHATLYWYQQILGQGPKLLIQFQNNGVVDDSQLPKDRFSAERLKGVDSTLKIQPAKLEDSAVYLCASSFHIELAKNIQYFGAGTRLSVL.

This clonotype was seen more than once but under ten times. The genes are TRBV27 and TRBJ2-7; weak D call: TRBD2 (7 bases). Between the trimmed V and J ends, which lost 6 bases and 2 bases, there was a span of 23 bases. CDR1 is MNHEY, CDR2 SMNVEV, per germline (reference sequence). The CDR3 has 17 residues. The CDR3 DNA follows: TGTGCCAGCAGCCGAGAGGGGGGGCCCTTTGGGCCCTACGAGCAGTACTTC. Translated, it gives CASSREGGPFGPYEQYF.

This clonotype was detected only a few times. The chain links TRBV10-3 to TRBJ1-2, with D hard to call. There are 11 residues in the CDR3. V was cut by 2 bases and J by 4 bases, with 2 bases left in between. Germline V gene lookup returns CDR1 ENHRY and CDR2 SYGVKD. CDR3 bases: TGTGCCATCAGTGAGGTCTATGGCTACACCTTC. This sequence encodes CAISEVYGYTF.

The J gene is TRBJ2-7, the V gene TRBV5-1, with a possible D match to TRBD2 (6 bases). V was shortened by 7 bases and J by 2 bases, with 22 bases between the two germline ends. Germline V CDR1 and CDR2: SGHRS, YFSETQ. The CDR3 loop spans 16 amino acids. The CDR3 loop is CASSHYRWEAPYEQYF. In nucleotides, the CDR3 is TGCGCCAGCTCCCACTACCGGTGGGAGGCCCCCTACGAGCAGTACTTC. Full variable domain (outside the CDR3, taken from reference TRBV5-1 and TRBJ2-7): KAGVTQTPRYLIKTRGQQVTLSCSPISGHRSVSWYQQTPGQGLQFLFEYFSETQRNKGNFPGRFSGRQFSNSRSEMNVSTLELGDSALYLCASSHYRWEAPYEQYFGPGTRLTVT.

The chain joins TRBV27 to TRBJ2-1; TRBD1 might be the D (6 bases). The germline gives CDR1 MNHEY, CDR2 SMNVEV (reference sequence). V lost 5 bases to trimming and J lost 12 bases, with 23 bases between them. The CDR3 is made up of 15 amino acids. The CDR3 loop is CASSPTGFGHSGQFF. The DNA of the CDR3 is TGTGCCAGCAGTCCCACAGGGTTTGGCCACTCTGGGCAGTTCTTC.

This clonotype has ten or more counts. The CDR3 DNA reads as TGCGCCAGCAGCTCGTTACAGGGGATAGCCTACGAGCAGTACTTC. Protein sequence: CASSSLQGIAYEQYF. V gene TRBV5-1 combines with J gene TRBJ2-7; TRBD1 aligns across 7 bases. The CDR3 spans 15 residues. The V gene end was trimmed by 3 bases and the J gene end by 2 bases; junction bases not matched to a gene: 8. Germline CDR1 and CDR2: SGHRS and YFSETQ. Drawing the rest from reference TRBV5-1 and TRBJ2-7, the complete variable domain is KAGVTQTPRYLIKTRGQQVTLSCSPISGHRSVSWYQQTPGQGLQFLFEYFSETQRNKGNFPGRFSGRQFSNSRSEMNVSTLELGDSALYLCASSSLQGIAYEQYFGPGTRLTVT.

The rearrangement uses TRBV29-1 and TRBJ2-2; TRBD1 matches 8 bases. The CDR3 length is 14 residues. J gave up 5 bases and V 1 base, and 3 bases lay outside the gene matches. Germline V gene lookup returns CDR1 SQVTM and CDR2 ANQGSEA. The chain's CDR3 is CSVEGTGWTGELFF. CDR3 nucleotide sequence: TGCAGCGTTGAAGGGACAGGGTGGACCGGGGAGCTGTTTTTT.

This clonotype was seen only a few times. The genes are TRBV4-1 and TRBJ2-3, with 9 bases identical to TRBD1. The V gene's germline CDR1 is MGHRA and CDR2 YSYEKL. V lost 10 bases, J lost 2 bases, and 13 bases stayed unmatched. CDR3 size: 16 residues. CDR3 bases: TGCGCCACCTCCAGGGGACAGGGAGGGTCCACAGATACGCAGTATTTT. Amino acids: CATSRGQGGSTDTQYF.

This clonotype was detected many times. The chain combines TRBV29-1 with TRBJ2-7; 13 bases line up with TRBD2. Germline V lookup: CDR1 SQVTM, CDR2 ANQGSEA. J was trimmed by 3 bases and V by 6 bases; bases with no gene match: 5. The CDR3 length is 14 residues. CDR3 sequence (DNA): TGCAGCGTGGCAAGGACTAGCGGGGGCTACGAGCAGTACTTC. This encodes CSVARTSGGYEQYF.

The gene calls are TRBV5-4 and TRBJ2-1; 11 bases align to TRBD2. After removal of 4 bases from V and 8 bases from J, the junction contained 11 bases not matched to a gene. Germline V gene lookup returns CDR1 SGHNT and CDR2 YYREEE (reference sequence). The CDR3 consists of 16 residues. CDR3 region: CASSPDTSGGLHEQFF. CDR3 in DNA: TGTGCCAGCAGCCCCGATACTAGCGGGGGACTTCATGAGCAGTTCTTC.

This chain connects TRBV6-5 to TRBJ1-1; D is unresolved. Trimming took off 3 bases at V and 1 base at J, with 9 bases between the two ends. This CDR3 has 14 residues. CDR1 and CDR2 (germline): MNHEY, SVGAGI. This CDR3 is CASSYSLGNTEAFF. In nucleotides, the CDR3 is TGTGCCAGCAGTTATTCGCTCGGGAACACTGAAGCTTTCTTT.

The V gene is TRBV20-1, the J gene TRBJ2-2; 7 bases agree with TRBD1. V lost 1 base, J lost 1 base, and 9 bases stayed unmatched. The CDR3 sequence is 17 residues long. The germline gives CDR1 DFQATT, CDR2 SNEGSKA (reference sequence). As DNA, the CDR3 is TGCAGTGCTAGAGTTAGGGGGCTCAGCCGGAACACCGGGGAGCTGTTTTTT. Translated: CSARVRGLSRNTGELFF.

The V gene is TRBV10-2, the J gene TRBJ2-3; 8 nucleotides align to TRBD2. Per germline, CDR1 WSHSY and CDR2 SAAADI. With 1 base clipped from V and 11 bases from J, the junction kept 5 bases outside the gene matches. The length of the CDR3 is 13 residues. For the CDR3, the DNA is TGCGCCAGCAGTGAGTTTCTTAGCGGGGAGCAGTATTTT. As protein: CASSEFLSGEQYF.

At least ten counts were recorded for this clonotype. The chain carries TRBV10-3 and TRBJ2-4; possibly TRBD1 for D (5 bases). The CDR3 has 15 amino acids. Deletions cut 11 bases from V and 0 bases from J, with 17 bases between. Germline V gene lookup returns CDR1 ENHRY and CDR2 SYGVKD. The CDR3 nucleotides read TGTGCCTTACTGTCTTGGACAACAGCCAAAAACATTCAGTACTTC. It codes for CALLSWTTAKNIQYF.

This clonotype came up a few times. The V and J genes are TRBV6-1 and TRBJ2-7; 7 positions agree with TRBD2. This CDR3 region has 15 residues. Germline assignment: CDR1 MNHNS and CDR2 SASEGT. Trimming took 1 base from V and 5 from J; bases not matched to a gene: 8. CDR3 DNA: TGTGCCAGCAGTGAAGGGACGGGGGGTCGGGACGAGCAGTACTTC. Amino acid sequence: CASSEGTGGRDEQYF.

This clonotype showed up just a few times. Here the CDR3 DNA reads TGTGCCAGCAGTACGGGTCAGCCCCAGCATTTT. Its protein product is CASSTGQPQHF. The chain combines TRBV2 with TRBJ1-5, with no clear D. V was clipped by 5 bases and J by 6 bases, with 5 bases between them. The CDR3 covers 11 residues. Germline CDR1 is SNHLY and CDR2 is FYNNEI.

This clonotype showed up many times. The chain joins TRBV5-1 to TRBJ2-3, with TRBD1 identical over 7 bases. The ends lost 7 bases at V and 2 bases at J; junction bases unmatched: 7. Germline CDR1 reads SGHRS; CDR2 reads YFSETQ. This CDR3 is 14 amino acids long. The CDR3 reads CASRDRLYTDTQYF. The CDR3 nucleotides are TGCGCCAGCCGGGACAGACTCTACACAGATACGCAGTATTTT.

This clonotype occurred many times. The CDR3 DNA follows: TGCAGTGCTAGCCCTCCTGATGTGAACACTGAAGCTTTCTTT. As protein: CSASPPDVNTEAFF. The chain recombines TRBV20-1 with TRBJ1-1; D gene uncertain. V lost 3 bases and J lost 0, with 11 bases in between. This CDR3 has 14 amino acids. CDR1 is DFQATT, CDR2 SNEGSKA, per germline (reference sequence).

This clonotype turned up a few times. This chain links TRBV5-1 with TRBJ2-7; 7 nucleotides line up with TRBD1. Per germline, CDR1 SGHRS and CDR2 YFSETQ. The CDR3 totals 17 residues. The J segment lost 0 bases and the V segment lost 0 bases, leaving 9 bases of the junction unmatched. CDR3 nucleotide sequence: TGCGCCAGCAGCTTGGCCAGGGACAGCCGGGGCTCCTACGAGCAGTACTTC. This translates into CASSLARDSRGSYEQYF.

CDR3 nucleotide sequence: TGTGCCAGCGACACTCTAGCGGGAGGCTATTACGAGCAGTACTTC. Amino acid sequence: CASDTLAGGYYEQYF. This chain joins TRBV7-2 and TRBJ2-7; 11 nucleotides agree with TRBD2. The V segment lost 8 bases and the J segment 4 bases; nucleotides outside the gene matches: 10. This CDR3 is built from 15 residues. Germline CDR1 SGHTA, CDR2 FQGNSA.

The chain is built from TRBV6-1 and TRBJ1-5; D remains ambiguous. Deletions cut 8 bases from V and 2 bases from J, with 13 bases between. Germline values: CDR1 MNHNS, CDR2 SASEGT. The CDR3 totals 14 residues. The CDR3 loop reads CASSSWGGNQPQHF. The DNA of the CDR3 is TGTGCCAGCTCATCCTGGGGTGGCAATCAGCCCCAGCATTTT.

This clonotype was seen at least ten times. The rearrangement uses TRBV12-3 or TRBV12-4 and TRBJ2-7, with 11 bases identical to TRBD2. The CDR3 runs to 17 residues. Trimming cost V 3 bases and J 6 bases; bases outside gene matches: 13. CDR3 in DNA: TGTGCCAGCAGTTTTATCCCGGGACTAGCGGCTCTAAGCGAGCAGTACTTC. Protein product: CASSFIPGLAALSEQYF.

This clonotype was recorded only once. A much larger clone differs from this one at a single base, so this may be a read error. This chain uses TRBV7-9 with TRBJ2-2; D possibly corresponds to TRBD1 (5 bases). The length of the CDR3 is 15 residues. Looked up from germline, CDR1 is SEHNR and CDR2 is FQNEAQ (reference sequence). The CDR3 DNA reads TGTGCCAGAAGCTATCTACAGGAAAACACCGGGGAGCTGTTTTTT. This translates into CARSYLQENTGELFF. Supplemented by reference TRBV7-9 and TRBJ2-2, the full variable domain reads DTGVSQNPRHKITKRGQNVTFRCDPISEHNRLYWYRQTLGQGPEFLTYFQNEAQLEKSRLLSDRFSAERPKGSFSTLEIQRTEQGDSAMYLCARSYLQENTGELFFGEGSRLTVL.

This clonotype was seen only a few times. The rearrangement uses TRBV25-1 and TRBJ2-7, with 12 bases aligning to TRBD1. With V trimmed by 6 bases and J by 7 bases, 10 bases remained unmatched. Germline V gene lookup returns CDR1 MGHDK and CDR2 SYGVNS. The CDR3 is 15 amino acids. The DNA of the CDR3 is TGTGCCAGCAGCGCGTGGGGACAGGGGGCTAGAGAGCAGTACTTC. It yields the protein CASSAWGQGAREQYF.

The rearrangement uses TRBV7-9 and TRBJ2-4; D might be TRBD1 (5 bases). The CDR3 runs 15 residues. The V gene lost 5 bases and the J gene lost 5 bases, with 16 bases spanning the gap. CDR1 SEHNR and CDR2 FQNEAQ come from the germline V gene (reference sequence). This chain's CDR3 is CASSPKGVGENIQYF. The CDR3 nucleotides read TGTGCCAGCAGCCCGAAAGGGGTAGGGGAAAACATTCAGTACTTC.